A selection of T cell receptor beta chains follows, all from one sample in a study of blood T cell repertoires in COVID-19. Sequencing was performed with immunoSEQ multiplex PCR; in TCRdb, only in-frame clones are kept and a portion is missing. This table has under 200,000 clones, 80% to 90% appearing once. Sequences were obtained from peripheral blood. The source is a man aged 55 to 69 with acute or convalescent COVID-19. Each CDR3 is given with its conserved first and last residue. Each record gives: D gene, J gene, clone size, V gene, CDR3 DNA, CDR3 protein. A D gene is named only where the DNA matches it firmly. Clone size is shown for a subset of rows, as once, few, many or a class of expanded clone.

d_call: -; j_call: TRBJ1-4; clone_size: -; v_call: TRBV6-2/TRBV6-3; cdr3_nt: TGTGCCAGCAGTTACCTGGGGGAGGGGAAAAAACTGTTTTTT; cdr3_aa: CASSYLGEGKKLFF
d_call: TRBD1; j_call: TRBJ1-4; clone_size: -; v_call: TRBV27; cdr3_nt: TGTGCCAGCAGTTTATTAAGGCAGGGGGGTGAAAAACTGTTTTTT; cdr3_aa: CASSLLRQGGEKLFF
d_call: TRBD2; j_call: TRBJ2-1; clone_size: -; v_call: TRBV5-1; cdr3_nt: TGCGCCAGCAGCTTGGCACCAAGCGGGAGACAGGAGCAGTTCTTC; cdr3_aa: CASSLAPSGRQEQFF
d_call: TRBD2; j_call: TRBJ2-1; clone_size: -; v_call: TRBV7-6; cdr3_nt: TGTGCCAGCAGCTCCCCAAGCCGGCCAGGACTAGCGGGAAACTCCTACAATGAGCAGTTCTTC; cdr3_aa: CASSSPSRPGLAGNSYNEQFF
d_call: -; j_call: TRBJ2-1; clone_size: -; v_call: TRBV2; cdr3_nt: TGTGCCAGCAGTGAAGCGGGCACCGGGCAGTTCTTC; cdr3_aa: CASSEAGTGQFF
d_call: -; j_call: TRBJ2-3; clone_size: -; v_call: TRBV3-1/TRBV3-2; cdr3_nt: TGTGCCAGCAGCCCCGGACTTTACACAGATACGCAGTATTTT; cdr3_aa: CASSPGLYTDTQYF
d_call: TRBD2; j_call: TRBJ2-7; clone_size: many; v_call: TRBV4-2; cdr3_nt: TGTGCCAGCAGCCAAGAGGGGCTAGCGGGGACCCGTTCCTACGAGCAGTACTTC; cdr3_aa: CASSQEGLAGTRSYEQYF
d_call: TRBD1; j_call: TRBJ1-2; clone_size: once; v_call: TRBV29-1; cdr3_nt: TGCAGCGTTGGAGTGGGCAGGGGGACCAACTATGGCTACACCTTC; cdr3_aa: CSVGVGRGTNYGYTF
d_call: -; j_call: TRBJ1-3; clone_size: once; v_call: TRBV28; cdr3_nt: TGTGCCAGCAGTTTGAACAGTGACACCATATATTTT; cdr3_aa: CASSLNSDTIYF
d_call: TRBD1; j_call: TRBJ1-5; clone_size: -; v_call: TRBV28; cdr3_nt: TGTGCCAGCAGTCCGTGGCAGGGGGCGCAGGATCAGCCCCAGCATTTT; cdr3_aa: CASSPWQGAQDQPQHF
d_call: TRBD1; j_call: TRBJ1-6; clone_size: -; v_call: TRBV5-1; cdr3_nt: TGCGCCAGCAGCTCGGGGACAGGGGGATCACCCCTCCACTTT; cdr3_aa: CASSSGTGGSPLHF
d_call: -; j_call: TRBJ2-1; clone_size: -; v_call: TRBV2; cdr3_nt: TGTGCCAGCAGTGAAACGGCCGGGAATGAGCAGTTCTTC; cdr3_aa: CASSETAGNEQFF
d_call: -; j_call: TRBJ1-6; clone_size: -; v_call: TRBV28; cdr3_nt: TGTGCCAGCAGTTTAAGACAGGCACCCCTCCACTTT; cdr3_aa: CASSLRQAPLHF
d_call: TRBD2; j_call: TRBJ2-1; clone_size: -; v_call: TRBV2; cdr3_nt: TGTGCCAGCATCGTGGGGGTAGCGGGAGCAGGCGAGCAGTTCTTC; cdr3_aa: CASIVGVAGAGEQFF
d_call: -; j_call: TRBJ2-3; clone_size: few; v_call: TRBV4-1; cdr3_nt: TGCGCCAGCAGCCAAGATGCGGGGTCGGCATTCACAGATACGCAGTATTTT; cdr3_aa: CASSQDAGSAFTDTQYF
d_call: TRBD1; j_call: TRBJ1-5; clone_size: -; v_call: TRBV28; cdr3_nt: TGTGCCAGCAGTAACAACAGGGGGCGGGGTGGGAAGCCCCAGCATTTT; cdr3_aa: CASSNNRGRGGKPQHF
d_call: -; j_call: TRBJ2-1; clone_size: -; v_call: TRBV6-5; cdr3_nt: TGTGCCAGCAGTTACTCCCAGCGGCGGTTAGGGGAGCAGTTCTTC; cdr3_aa: CASSYSQRRLGEQFF
d_call: -; j_call: TRBJ1-2; clone_size: -; v_call: TRBV6-5; cdr3_nt: TGTGCCAGCAGTCCCCGGGACTACTATGGCTACACCTTC; cdr3_aa: CASSPRDYYGYTF
d_call: TRBD2; j_call: TRBJ2-7; clone_size: -; v_call: TRBV7-9; cdr3_nt: TGTGCCAGCAGCCGCGGGACGGGGGGACTCTCCCGGTGGGACTTC; cdr3_aa: CASSRGTGGLSRWDF
d_call: -; j_call: TRBJ2-5; clone_size: -; v_call: TRBV27; cdr3_nt: TGTGCCAGCAGTTTCGAGTTCACCGGGGAGACCCAGTACTTC; cdr3_aa: CASSFEFTGETQYF
d_call: -; j_call: TRBJ1-1; clone_size: -; v_call: TRBV28; cdr3_nt: TGTGCCTCAAAAGGCAGAGGTTGGACTGAAGCTTTCTTT; cdr3_aa: CASKGRGWTEAFF
d_call: TRBD1; j_call: TRBJ1-1; clone_size: -; v_call: TRBV25-1; cdr3_nt: TGTGCCAGCAGTGTACCGGGACAGGGGACCACTGAAGCTTTCTTT; cdr3_aa: CASSVPGQGTTEAFF
d_call: TRBD1; j_call: TRBJ1-5; clone_size: -; v_call: TRBV27; cdr3_nt: TGTGCCAGCGGAAGGACAGGGATTCTCCGAGGGCCCCAGCATTTT; cdr3_aa: CASGRTGILRGPQHF
d_call: -; j_call: TRBJ1-4; clone_size: -; v_call: TRBV11-2; cdr3_nt: TGTGCCAGCAGCTTAGGGAGGGGCAGACCTGGGGAAAAACTGTTTTTT; cdr3_aa: CASSLGRGRPGEKLFF
d_call: TRBD1; j_call: TRBJ2-4; clone_size: -; v_call: TRBV15; cdr3_nt: TGTGCCACCAGCCCGGGACAGAATCTAGCCAAAAACATTCAGTACTTC; cdr3_aa: CATSPGQNLAKNIQYF
d_call: -; j_call: TRBJ1-1; clone_size: -; v_call: TRBV19; cdr3_nt: TGTGCCAGTAGCACGTCCACGGGGAGTCCAACGGGAAACACTGAAGCTTTCTTT; cdr3_aa: CASSTSTGSPTGNTEAFF
d_call: -; j_call: TRBJ2-7; clone_size: -; v_call: TRBV30; cdr3_nt: TGTGCCTGGAGTGTAGGTTCGGGACTCGCCTACGAGCAGTACTTC; cdr3_aa: CAWSVGSGLAYEQYF
d_call: TRBD1; j_call: TRBJ1-2; clone_size: -; v_call: TRBV18; cdr3_nt: TGTGCCAGCTCACCTACCGGGACAGGCGATGGCTACACCTTC; cdr3_aa: CASSPTGTGDGYTF
d_call: -; j_call: TRBJ2-2; clone_size: -; v_call: TRBV15; cdr3_nt: TGTGCCACCAGAGGACAAGCGAACACCGGGGAGCTGTTTTTT; cdr3_aa: CATRGQANTGELFF
d_call: -; j_call: TRBJ2-2; clone_size: few; v_call: TRBV6-5; cdr3_nt: TGTGCCAGCAGCCCCCGAGGGGAGGCCGGGGAGCTGTTTTTT; cdr3_aa: CASSPRGEAGELFF
d_call: TRBD2; j_call: TRBJ2-2; clone_size: few; v_call: TRBV30; cdr3_nt: TGTGCCTGGAGTAGCGGGAGTTCCCAGAACACCGGGGAGCTGTTTTTT; cdr3_aa: CAWSSGSSQNTGELFF
d_call: TRBD2; j_call: TRBJ2-2; clone_size: -; v_call: TRBV27; cdr3_nt: TGTGCCAGCAGACTCACTAGCGGATACACCGGGGAGCTGTTTTTT; cdr3_aa: CASRLTSGYTGELFF
d_call: -; j_call: TRBJ1-5; clone_size: -; v_call: TRBV2; cdr3_nt: TGTGCCAGCAGTGAAAGGGACACTTATCAGCCCCAGCATTTT; cdr3_aa: CASSERDTYQPQHF
d_call: TRBD2; j_call: TRBJ2-5; clone_size: -; v_call: TRBV28; cdr3_nt: TGTGCCAGCAGTTGGGGACTAGCGGGAGCCGGAGAGACCCAGTACTTC; cdr3_aa: CASSWGLAGAGETQYF
d_call: -; j_call: TRBJ2-1; clone_size: -; v_call: TRBV2; cdr3_nt: TGTGCCAGCAAGGACAGCTACAATGAGCAGTTCTTC; cdr3_aa: CASKDSYNEQFF
d_call: -; j_call: TRBJ2-6; clone_size: -; v_call: TRBV27; cdr3_nt: TGTGCCACCGGCCGGGGTACTGGGGCCAACGTCCTGACTTTC; cdr3_aa: CATGRGTGANVLTF
d_call: -; j_call: TRBJ1-5; clone_size: few; v_call: TRBV5-1; cdr3_nt: TGCGCCAGCAGCCCCGAACCAGGGTCAAATCAGCCCCAGCATTTT; cdr3_aa: CASSPEPGSNQPQHF
d_call: -; j_call: TRBJ2-1; clone_size: -; v_call: TRBV5-1; cdr3_nt: TGCGCCAGCAGCTTGGACCCGGGAGTGGGTAATGAGCAGTTCTTC; cdr3_aa: CASSLDPGVGNEQFF
d_call: -; j_call: TRBJ1-1; clone_size: once; v_call: TRBV7-8; cdr3_nt: TGTGCCAGCAGCCCCCCGGGGGGACGGCGGACTGAAGCTTTCTTT; cdr3_aa: CASSPPGGRRTEAFF
d_call: -; j_call: TRBJ2-2; clone_size: -; v_call: TRBV28; cdr3_nt: TGTGCCAGCAGGGACCAGGGAAACACCGGGGAGCTGTTTTTT; cdr3_aa: CASRDQGNTGELFF
d_call: -; j_call: TRBJ1-5; clone_size: -; v_call: TRBV10-3; cdr3_nt: TGTGCCATCAGTGAGCGGGGGGCTCTTAGCAATCAGCCCCAGCATTTT; cdr3_aa: CAISERGALSNQPQHF
d_call: -; j_call: TRBJ2-5; clone_size: -; v_call: TRBV6-5; cdr3_nt: TGTGCCAGCAGGCGACAGGACCCCGCTGGGACCCAGTACTTC; cdr3_aa: CASRRQDPAGTQYF
d_call: TRBD1; j_call: TRBJ2-7; clone_size: -; v_call: TRBV27; cdr3_nt: TGTGCCAGCAGTTTAGCCGGGACAGGGGCCCTAGAGCAGTACTTC; cdr3_aa: CASSLAGTGALEQYF
d_call: TRBD1; j_call: TRBJ2-2; clone_size: once; v_call: TRBV24-1; cdr3_nt: TGTGCCACCTCCGGGACAGGGGTAGTTTCGAACACCGGGGAGCTGTTTTTT; cdr3_aa: CATSGTGVVSNTGELFF
d_call: TRBD1; j_call: TRBJ1-2; clone_size: once; v_call: TRBV19; cdr3_nt: TGTGCCAGTAGTCCAGAGGTACAGGGGAATGGCTACACCTTC; cdr3_aa: CASSPEVQGNGYTF
d_call: TRBD2; j_call: TRBJ2-7; clone_size: -; v_call: TRBV4-1; cdr3_nt: TGCGCCAGCAGCCGCAGACTAGCGGGAGGGGGTGAGCAGTACTTC; cdr3_aa: CASSRRLAGGGEQYF
d_call: TRBD1; j_call: TRBJ2-3; clone_size: -; v_call: TRBV29-1; cdr3_nt: TGCAGCGTTGCCGGGACAGAGGGAGCAGATACGCAGTATTTT; cdr3_aa: CSVAGTEGADTQYF
d_call: TRBD2; j_call: TRBJ2-2; clone_size: few; v_call: TRBV5-4; cdr3_nt: TGTGCCAGCAGCTCTGGGACTAGCGGAAACACCGGGGAGCTGTTTTTT; cdr3_aa: CASSSGTSGNTGELFF
d_call: TRBD1; j_call: TRBJ1-2; clone_size: few; v_call: TRBV30; cdr3_nt: TGTGCCTGGGAACCCGACAGGGGGCGGGGCTACACCTTC; cdr3_aa: CAWEPDRGRGYTF
d_call: TRBD2; j_call: TRBJ2-1; clone_size: -; v_call: TRBV28; cdr3_nt: TGTGCCAGCCGCACATCCACCGGCGGGAGGGCCTATAATGAGCAGTTCTTC; cdr3_aa: CASRTSTGGRAYNEQFF
d_call: -; j_call: TRBJ1-5; clone_size: -; v_call: TRBV28; cdr3_nt: TGTGCCAGCAGTACAGGGTGGGATCAGCCCCAGCATTTT; cdr3_aa: CASSTGWDQPQHF
d_call: TRBD1; j_call: TRBJ2-1; clone_size: -; v_call: TRBV7-9; cdr3_nt: TGTGCCAGCAGCTCGACCGGGACAGGGCACAATGAGCAGTTCTTC; cdr3_aa: CASSSTGTGHNEQFF
d_call: -; j_call: TRBJ1-1; clone_size: -; v_call: TRBV9; cdr3_nt: TGTGCCAGCAGCGTAGACATCATGAACACTGAAGCTTTCTTT; cdr3_aa: CASSVDIMNTEAFF
d_call: -; j_call: TRBJ1-6; clone_size: -; v_call: TRBV30; cdr3_nt: TGTGCCTGGAGTGTCGGCACAGCTAATTCACCCCTCCACTTT; cdr3_aa: CAWSVGTANSPLHF
d_call: -; j_call: TRBJ2-1; clone_size: -; v_call: TRBV18; cdr3_nt: TGTGCCAGCTCACGTATCGGGGGAGGCGACCTCAATGAGCAGTTCTTC; cdr3_aa: CASSRIGGGDLNEQFF
d_call: -; j_call: TRBJ2-7; clone_size: -; v_call: TRBV11-1; cdr3_nt: TGTGCCAGCAGCTCCAGCGCGGGGGCTGGGACCTACGAGCAGTACTTC; cdr3_aa: CASSSSAGAGTYEQYF
d_call: -; j_call: TRBJ2-7; clone_size: -; v_call: TRBV2; cdr3_nt: TGTGCCAGCAGCCGCGGGGAGCAGTACTTC; cdr3_aa: CASSRGEQYF